This TCR beta chain was captured by sequencing in a study of Ad26.COV2.S vaccination and SARS-CoV-2 variants (dated by TCRdb to about 2021). Study-level background: Donors in the vaccine arm were drawn from COV1001, a phase I-IIa trial of Ad26.COV2.S in healthy adults that was multicentre, randomized, double-blind and placebo-controlled. Trial participants were randomized into five groups of five: low-dose or high-dose Ad26.COV2.S given once or twice, or placebo on both occasions. Dosing of Ad26.COV2.S was intramuscular, at either 5x10^10 or 1x10^11 viral particles, delivered as one shot or as two shots spaced 56 days apart. The TCR-sequenced set comprised around 32 samples: some 19 Ad26.COV2.S vaccine recipients, 5 placebo recipients and 8 SARS-CoV-2 convalescent individuals. The specificity and breadth of SARS-CoV-2-reactive T cell receptors after Ad26.COV2.S vaccination were assessed by TCRbeta repertoire sequencing. Investigators did not know the trial group allocation while performing experiments and assessing outcomes. What the study reported, not specific to this receptor: After vaccination, substantial breadth of spike-specific CD8+ and CD4+ T cell responses was reported. The authors noted that total T cell responses may have been underestimated by the TCR breadth and depth analyses. Vaccine and placebo recipients had similar non-spike TCR breadth, a finding consistent with the vaccine containing only spike. Comparing responses between vaccine doses or regimens was not something the study was powered to do. Higher spike-specific TCR breadth was observed in Ad26.COV2.S recipients than in placebo recipients (P = 0.0014).

The CDR3 sequence holds 15 residues, the cysteine and phenylalanine included. Only the CDR3 portion is preserved as DNA: 45 bases, with reading frame beginning at the first base. The germline V and J ends show losses of 0 bases and 9 bases respectively, and no gene match explains 6 bases of the junction. CDR1 and CDR2 (SGHRS, YFSETQ) derive from the germline V gene. This clone was seen only once. What this receptor recognizes is not known. No per-base quality is available; no much larger clone lies one base away. This specimen's treatment or condition label, interpreted: around 19 received Ad26.COV2.S at low or high dose, single or two shots; 5 received placebo; per-sample allocation not given. For vaccine and placebo recipients, the sequenced repertoires came from samples collected on day 63 after the first injection. Between 29 July and 7 August 2020, Cohort 1b enrolled approximately 26 adults aged 18-55 years at one site in Boston, USA. Ad26.COV2.S was a replication-incompetent adenovirus type 26 vector that expressed a prefusion-stabilized SARS-CoV-2 spike protein derived from the original Wuhan strain.

The immunoSEQ Assay was used to sequence TCRbeta CDR3 regions. After extraction, genomic DNA underwent amplification by bias-controlled multiplex PCR, followed by high-throughput sequencing. Concerning the study's data processing: To quantify the absolute abundance of every unique TCRbeta CDR3 region, sequences were collapsed and filtered. T cell fraction was estimated by normalizing TCRbeta template counts to usable DNA, with usable DNA measured through amplification of reference genes found in all nucleated cells. Repertoire TCRs were annotated as SARS-CoV-2-specific when V gene, CDR3 amino acid sequence and J gene were exactly matched to a known reactive TCR set. The reference SARS-CoV-2 TCR set was obtained from MIRA and was filtered for enrichment in COVID-19-positive ImmuneCODE repertoires, whereby public or cross-reactive TCRs were removed. Using the MIRA antigens, annotated TCRs were further analysed by specific ORF or by position within an ORF. Depth was the summed frequency of annotated unique rearrangements, while breadth was defined as annotated unique rearrangements over total unique productive rearrangements. Two-sided Wilcoxon rank-sum tests were applied when comparing TCR breadth between groups. The table comes from immuneACCESS by way of TCRdb, which keeps in-frame sequences with V and J called. Part of the clones is missing from these tables; in studies checked, under half for an unresolved V gene and the rest for unknown reasons. V, J and clone size reflect that table, while D and trimming were determined from the DNA. This sample has some 270,000 clones in its table, and approximately 90% of those were observed once. The top ten clones comprise less than 3% of the sample.

Rearrangement joined TRBV5-1 to TRBJ2-1, with 10 bases matching TRBD2. This TCR was recovered from a person aged 18-60 years who received the Ad26.COV2.S COVID-19 vaccine or a placebo. The source material was peripheral blood, sampled in a trial of Ad26.COV2.S vaccine versus placebo. The CDR3 here reads CASSLEVAGGGEQFF. The DNA is TGCGCCAGCAGCTTGGAGGTAGCGGGAGGAGGTGAGCAGTTCTTC. Reference TRBV5-1 and TRBJ2-1 proteins supply the regions before and after the CDR3; the full variable domain is: KAGVTQTPRYLIKTRGQQVTLSCSPISGHRSVSWYQQTPGQGLQFLFEYFSETQRNKGNFPGRFSGRQFSNSRSEMNVSTLELGDSALYLCASSLEVAGGGEQFFGPGTRLTVL.